A selection of T cell receptor beta chains follows, all from one sample in a study of identical twins. TCRdb fed the 5' RACE reads into MiXCR, producing one record per CDR3 protein. The sample contains roughly 290,000 distinct CDR3 sequences, roughly 8.6% of which appear only once. This same sample was also taken into another study, of yellow fever vaccine responses in identical twins.

The sample comprised memory (CD45RO+) T cells sorted from blood. These TCRs come from a woman aged 18-35 years in good health. The CDR3 runs from the conserved cysteine through the conserved F or W. The D gene is left open where the match is weak. Size tells how often a clone was seen (once, few, many) or the class of an expanded clone, and some rows leave it out.

>TRBV20-1|TRBJ2-3|many|.
TGCAGTGCTCCCAAACTTGGGTCCTGGACAGATACGCAGTATTTT
CSAPKLGSWTDTQYF
>TRBV4-1|TRBJ1-1|.|.
TGCGCCAGCAGCCAGGACAGTAGGTACACTGAAGCTTTCTTT
CASSQDSRYTEAFF
>TRBV24-1|TRBJ1-5|few|.
TGTGCCACCAGCCTAAACAGCAATCAGCCCCAGCATTTT
CATSLNSNQPQHF
>TRBV20-1|TRBJ2-1|few|TRBD1
TGCAGTGCAAGTACCGGGACAGCCTCCTACAATGAGCAGTTCTTC
CSASTGTASYNEQFF
>TRBV18|TRBJ1-1|.|.
TGTGCCAGCTCACAAGCAGGCGGGAACACTGAAGCTTTCTTT
CASSQAGGNTEAFF
>TRBV7-9|TRBJ1-1|.|.
TGTGCCAGCAGCTTGGATGGGCACACTGAAGCTTTCTTT
CASSLDGHTEAFF
>TRBV28|TRBJ2-1|few|TRBD2
TGTGCCAGCAGCATAGCGGGGGGTAGGGGCAATGAGCAGTTCTTC
CASSIAGGRGNEQFF
>TRBV6-6|TRBJ2-2|.|TRBD2
TGTGCCAGCACGACTAGCGGCACCGGGGAGCTGTTTTTT
CASTTSGTGELFF
>TRBV10-3|TRBJ2-2|many|TRBD2
TGTGCCATCAGTGAATTAGCGGGGGGGCCGCCCGGGGAGCTGTTTTTT
CAISELAGGPPGELFF
>TRBV3-1|TRBJ1-4|few|.
TGTGCCAGCAGCCAAGGCGGACGGAATAATGAAAAACTGTTTTTT
CASSQGGRNNEKLFF
>TRBV20-1|TRBJ2-1|many|TRBD2
TGCAGTGCTAGTGAGGCTAGCGGGGGCGCCGGGTACAATGAGCAGTTCTTC
CSASEASGGAGYNEQFF
>TRBV27|TRBJ2-5|few|.
TGTGCCAGCAAACGTGAGACCCAGTACTTC
CASKRETQYF
>TRBV21-1|TRBJ2-1|.|.
TGTGCCAGCAGCGCCCGACTTCGGTTCTTC
CASSARLRFF
>TRBV2|TRBJ1-2|few|TRBD1
TGTGCCAGCACCTCAACAGGGGTTGGCTATGGCTACACCTTC
CASTSTGVGYGYTF
>TRBV18|TRBJ2-1|few|.
TGTGCCAGCTCACCAAGAGGACAGCTGGCCAATGAGCAGTTCTTC
CASSPRGQLANEQFF
>TRBV28|TRBJ2-1|.|TRBD2
TGTGCCAGCAGTCCTACTAGCGGGATAGGGAGGGGGAATGAGCAGTTCTTC
CASSPTSGIGRGNEQFF
>TRBV12-3/TRBV12-4|TRBJ1-2|many|TRBD1
TGTGCCAGCAGTCCGATAAGACAGGGTACCTATGGCTACACCTTC
CASSPIRQGTYGYTF
>TRBV5-5|TRBJ1-1|few|TRBD1
TGTGCCAGCAGCTCCACCCGACAGGGGGGGTTTACTGAAGCTTTCTTT
CASSSTRQGGFTEAFF
>TRBV12-3/TRBV12-4|TRBJ1-1|many|TRBD1
TGTGCCACCCTGAACAGGGGTTGGGGCACTGAAGCTTTCTTT
CATLNRGWGTEAFF
>TRBV12-3/TRBV12-4|TRBJ2-2|many|.
TGTGCCTGTCTCCCGAACACCGGGGAGCTGTTTTTT
CACLPNTGELFF
>TRBV5-1|TRBJ2-1|many|TRBD2
TGCGCCAGCAGCTCGGGCGGGACTACCTACAATGAGCAGTTCTTC
CASSSGGTTYNEQFF
>TRBV25-1|TRBJ2-1|many|.
TGTGCCAGCAGTCCCCCCAGGGGATACAATGAGCAGTTCTTC
CASSPPRGYNEQFF
>TRBV4-2|TRBJ1-5|few|TRBD1
TGTGCCAGCAGCCAAGATCGACAGGGGCATCAGCCCCAGCATTTT
CASSQDRQGHQPQHF
>TRBV15|TRBJ2-6|many|.
TGTGCCACCAGCAGAGATCAAGGGTCTGGGGCCAACGTCCTGACTTTC
CATSRDQGSGANVLTF
>TRBV5-6|TRBJ2-5|.|TRBD1
TGTGCCAGCAGCGACTGGACAGGGCGTGAGACCCAGTACTTC
CASSDWTGRETQYF
>TRBV20-1|TRBJ2-6|few|.
TGCAGTGCTAGAGCGGCGATCTCTGGGGCCAACGTCCTGACTTTC
CSARAAISGANVLTF
>TRBV6-4|TRBJ2-3|few|TRBD2
TGTGCCAGCAGTGACTCGGGACTAGTGGCTACAGATACGCAGTATTTT
CASSDSGLVATDTQYF
>TRBV20-1|TRBJ1-1|.|.
TGCAGTGCTAGAGATCGTTCAAGACAGGACAACACTGAAGCTTTCTTT
CSARDRSRQDNTEAFF
>TRBV10-1|TRBJ2-6|many|TRBD1
TGCGCCAGCGGGACAGGAGGATCTGGGGCCAACGTCCTGACTTTC
CASGTGGSGANVLTF
>TRBV5-1|TRBJ2-2|few|.
TGCGCCAGCAGCTTGTATTCCGGGGAGCTGTTTTTT
CASSLYSGELFF